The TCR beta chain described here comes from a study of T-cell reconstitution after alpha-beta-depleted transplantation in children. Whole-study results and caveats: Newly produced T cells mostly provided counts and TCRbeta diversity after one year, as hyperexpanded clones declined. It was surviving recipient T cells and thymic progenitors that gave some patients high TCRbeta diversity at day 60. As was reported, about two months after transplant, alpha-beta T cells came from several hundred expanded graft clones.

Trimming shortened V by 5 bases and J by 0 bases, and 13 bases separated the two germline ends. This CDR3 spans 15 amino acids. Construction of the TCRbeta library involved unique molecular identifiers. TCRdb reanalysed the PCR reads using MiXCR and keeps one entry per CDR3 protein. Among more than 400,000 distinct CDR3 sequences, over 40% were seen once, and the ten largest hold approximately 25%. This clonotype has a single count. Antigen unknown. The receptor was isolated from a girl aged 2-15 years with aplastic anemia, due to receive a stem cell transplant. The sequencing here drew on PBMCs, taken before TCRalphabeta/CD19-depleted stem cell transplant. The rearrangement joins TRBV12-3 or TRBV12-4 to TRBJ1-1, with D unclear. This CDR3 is CASSPYPTVNTEAFF. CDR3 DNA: TGTGCCAGCAGTCCGTACCCTACAGTGAACACTGAAGCTTTCTTT.